The rows below give T cell receptor beta chains drawn from one sample of a study of CD8+CD57+ T cells in acquired aplastic anemia. TCRdb independently ran MiXCR on the reads; one entry per CDR3 protein. Here the sample spans about 270,000 distinct CDR3 sequences, 55% to 65% being singletons. Sequencing was carried out using sorted CD4+, CD8+, or CD8+CD57+ T cells (not recorded which) from PBMCs. The receptors were gathered from a human donor with severe aplastic anemia or a healthy control (not recorded which). Each CDR3 is given with its conserved first and last residue.

CDR3	V	J
CASSLDKYSYF	TRBV7-8	TRBJ2-5
CAISENPTGNSPLHF	TRBV10-3	TRBJ1-6
CASSLGTAGYEQYF	TRBV7-9	TRBJ2-7
CASSEATGQGATEQFF	TRBV6-4	TRBJ2-1
CASAEAAGEQFF	TRBV7-2	TRBJ2-1
CASSEPGPNYGYTF	TRBV7-4	TRBJ1-2
CATRQDRDNGYTF	TRBV24-1	TRBJ1-2
CAISESRGTGNTIYF	TRBV10-3	TRBJ1-3
CASSLKTGLDEQYF	TRBV5-6	TRBJ2-7
CASSSSQNTEAFF	TRBV7-4	TRBJ1-1
CASSSIAVGEQYF	TRBV11-1	TRBJ2-7
CASSQDLGVPLNYGYTF	TRBV3-1	TRBJ1-2
CATASDRNNEKLFF	TRBV15	TRBJ1-4
CASSQQGRQYF	TRBV2	TRBJ2-7
CASSRGQGTEAFF	TRBV9	TRBJ1-1
CASSLEAGRAAYEQYF	TRBV11-2	TRBJ2-7
CASSGTSGLYNEQFF	TRBV19	TRBJ2-1
CASSLGGRTDTQYF	TRBV7-3	TRBJ2-3
CSELKAGEGETQYF	TRBV20-1	TRBJ2-5
CASSLEPMGYTF	TRBV7-9	TRBJ1-2
CASARGTVSDNSPLHF	TRBV7-9	TRBJ1-6
CALEEGNGELFF	TRBV7-9	TRBJ2-2
CASSRPGTGAVGDTQYF	TRBV12-3/TRBV12-4	TRBJ2-3
CATSRPGGGEQYF	TRBV24-1	TRBJ2-7
CAISGTTTGTYEQYF	TRBV10-3	TRBJ2-7
CATSDGGTQYF	TRBV24-1	TRBJ2-5
CATPTLTGGADNTEAFF	TRBV24-1	TRBJ1-1
CASSFSGDQPQHF	TRBV7-9	TRBJ1-5
CASSLARAAYEQYF	TRBV12-3/TRBV12-4	TRBJ2-7
CSVGVNGNQPQHF	TRBV29-1	TRBJ1-5
CASSEEAGQPQHF	TRBV25-1	TRBJ1-5
CASSLVRGLANTGELFF	TRBV11-2	TRBJ2-2
CASSEGREYSNQPQHF	TRBV25-1	TRBJ1-5
CASSTSSVLGETQYF	TRBV5-1	TRBJ2-5
CAISAELANYGYTF	TRBV10-3	TRBJ1-2
CASSIDREGVGYEQYF	TRBV19	TRBJ2-7
CASSGSLTSTYEQYF	TRBV9	TRBJ2-7
CATSRDLPLGTLNSPLHF	TRBV15	TRBJ1-6
CASSLATGTGGTEAFF	TRBV5-1	TRBJ1-1
CASSMRTSGASYEQYF	TRBV19	TRBJ2-7
CATSDLSLGSTDTQYF	TRBV24-1	TRBJ2-3
CASSPPLAGGQETQYF	TRBV3-1	TRBJ2-5
CASSARDTGQGSYEQYF	TRBV2	TRBJ2-7
CASSGRGLREQYF	TRBV6-1	TRBJ2-7
CAIRRTYEQYF	TRBV2	TRBJ2-7
CASSLGQGRGETQYF	TRBV7-3	TRBJ2-5
CASSLALPQGYRAYEQYF	TRBV12-3/TRBV12-4	TRBJ2-7
CASSLEGGYLYGYTF	TRBV7-9	TRBJ1-2
CASSDVPGQGEGETQYF	TRBV25-1	TRBJ2-5
CSAEDGSSYNSPLHF	TRBV20-1	TRBJ1-6
CATLGQGFEQYF	TRBV10-3	TRBJ2-7
CASSVESNQPQHF	TRBV7-4	TRBJ1-5
CASSFRRGMEAFF	TRBV7-7	TRBJ1-1
CASSLGGISPLHF	TRBV7-3	TRBJ1-6
CATSRDPAYEQYF	TRBV15	TRBJ2-7